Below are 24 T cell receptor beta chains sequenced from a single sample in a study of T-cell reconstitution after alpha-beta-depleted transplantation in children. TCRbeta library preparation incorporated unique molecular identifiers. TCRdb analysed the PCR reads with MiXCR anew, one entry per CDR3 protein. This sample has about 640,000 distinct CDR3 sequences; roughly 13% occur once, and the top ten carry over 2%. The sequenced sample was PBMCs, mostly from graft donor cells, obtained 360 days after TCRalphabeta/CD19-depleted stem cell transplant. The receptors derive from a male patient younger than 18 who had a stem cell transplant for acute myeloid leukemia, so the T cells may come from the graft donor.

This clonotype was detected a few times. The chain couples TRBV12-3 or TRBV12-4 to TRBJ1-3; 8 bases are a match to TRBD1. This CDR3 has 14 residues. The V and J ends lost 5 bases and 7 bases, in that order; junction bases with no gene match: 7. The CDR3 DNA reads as TGTGCCAGCAGTCCCCGACAGGGGCTGAACACCATATATTTT. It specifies CASSPRQGLNTIYF.

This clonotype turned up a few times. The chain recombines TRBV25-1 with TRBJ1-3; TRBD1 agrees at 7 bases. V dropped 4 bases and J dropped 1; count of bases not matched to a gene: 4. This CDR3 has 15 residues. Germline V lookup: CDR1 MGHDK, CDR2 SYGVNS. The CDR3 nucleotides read TGTGCCAGCAGTGGCTGGGGACAGTCTGGAAACACCATATATTTT. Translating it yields CASSGWGQSGNTIYF.

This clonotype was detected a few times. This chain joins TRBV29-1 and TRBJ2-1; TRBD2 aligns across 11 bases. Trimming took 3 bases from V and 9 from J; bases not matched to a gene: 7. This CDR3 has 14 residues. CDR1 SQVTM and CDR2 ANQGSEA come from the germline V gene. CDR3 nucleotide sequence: TGCAGCGTTGAGACTAGCGGGATGTTCGGTGAGCAGTTCTTC. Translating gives CSVETSGMFGEQFF.

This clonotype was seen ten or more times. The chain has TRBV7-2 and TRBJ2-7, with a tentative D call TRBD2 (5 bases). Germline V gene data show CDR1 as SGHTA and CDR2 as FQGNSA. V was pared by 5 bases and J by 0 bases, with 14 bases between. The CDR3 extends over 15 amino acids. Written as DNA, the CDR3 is TGTGCCAGCAGCCTGCGGACCACTAGCTCCTACGAGCAGTACTTC. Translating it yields CASSLRTTSSYEQYF.

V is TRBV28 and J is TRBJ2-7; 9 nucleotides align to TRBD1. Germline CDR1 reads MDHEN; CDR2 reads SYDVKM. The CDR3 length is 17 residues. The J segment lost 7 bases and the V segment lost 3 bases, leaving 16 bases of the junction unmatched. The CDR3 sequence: CASSLNTLQGAQDEQYF. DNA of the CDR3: TGTGCCAGCAGTTTGAACACCCTACAGGGGGCGCAGGATGAGCAGTACTTC.

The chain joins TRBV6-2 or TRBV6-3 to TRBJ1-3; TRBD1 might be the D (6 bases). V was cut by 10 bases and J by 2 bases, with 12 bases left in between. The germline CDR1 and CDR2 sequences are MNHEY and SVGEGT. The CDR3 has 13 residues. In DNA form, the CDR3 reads TGTGCCATTCGCAGGGGAACTGGAAACACCATATATTTT. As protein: CAIRRGTGNTIYF.

CDR3 in amino acids: CASTSLGRGEHQYNYGYTF. The CDR3 DNA reads as TGTGCCAGCACTTCTTTAGGACGAGGTGAACACCAATATAACTATGGCTACACCTTC. The chain links TRBV5-4 to TRBJ1-2; no reliable D call. Germline assignment: CDR1 SGHNT and CDR2 YYREEE (reference sequence). Trimming cost V 6 bases and J 1 base, with 28 bases left between them. There are 19 residues in the CDR3.

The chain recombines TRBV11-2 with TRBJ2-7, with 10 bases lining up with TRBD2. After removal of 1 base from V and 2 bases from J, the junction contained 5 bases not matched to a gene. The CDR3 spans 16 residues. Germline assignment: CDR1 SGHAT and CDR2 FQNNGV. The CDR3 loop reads CASSLVSGRPPYEQYF. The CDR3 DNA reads TGTGCCAGCAGCTTAGTTAGCGGGAGGCCCCCCTACGAGCAGTACTTC. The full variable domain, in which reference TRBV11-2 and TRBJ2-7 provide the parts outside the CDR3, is EAGVAQSPRYKIIEKRQSVAFWCNPISGHATLYWYQQILGQGPKLLIQFQNNGVVDDSQLPKDRFSAERLKGVDSTLKIQPAKLEDSAVYLCASSLVSGRPPYEQYFGPGTRLTVT.

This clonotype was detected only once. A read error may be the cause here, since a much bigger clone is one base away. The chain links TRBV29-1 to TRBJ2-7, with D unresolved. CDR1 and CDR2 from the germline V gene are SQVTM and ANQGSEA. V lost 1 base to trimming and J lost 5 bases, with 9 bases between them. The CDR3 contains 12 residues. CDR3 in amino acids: CSVEGQYNEQYF. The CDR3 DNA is TGCAGCGTTGAAGGCCAGTACAACGAGCAGTACTTC.

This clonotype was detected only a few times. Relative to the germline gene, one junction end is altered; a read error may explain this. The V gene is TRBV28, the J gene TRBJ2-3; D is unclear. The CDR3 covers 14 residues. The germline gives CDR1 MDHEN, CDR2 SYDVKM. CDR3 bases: TGTGCCACCAGTTTGCCCCCGGTCCCAGATACGCAGTATTTT. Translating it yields CATSLPPVPDTQYF.

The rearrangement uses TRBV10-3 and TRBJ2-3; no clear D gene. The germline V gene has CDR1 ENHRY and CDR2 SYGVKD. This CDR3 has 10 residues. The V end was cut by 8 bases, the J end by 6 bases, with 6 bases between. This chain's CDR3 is CAIRQDTQYF. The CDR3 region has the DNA TGTGCCATCCGCCAGGATACGCAGTATTTT.

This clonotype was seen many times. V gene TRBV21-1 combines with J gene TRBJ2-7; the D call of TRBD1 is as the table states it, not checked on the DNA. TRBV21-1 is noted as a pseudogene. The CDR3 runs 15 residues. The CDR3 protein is CASSNPQGQRYEQYF. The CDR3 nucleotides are TGTGCCAGCAGCAATCCCCAGGGGCAAAGGTACGAGCAGTACTTC.

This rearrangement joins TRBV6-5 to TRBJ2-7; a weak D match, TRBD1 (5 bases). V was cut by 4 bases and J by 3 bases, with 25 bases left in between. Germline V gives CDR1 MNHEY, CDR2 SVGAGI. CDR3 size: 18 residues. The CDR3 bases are TGTGCCAGCAGTTCCCTCTATGGGGCGACCCTCTCAAACTACGAGCAGTACTTC. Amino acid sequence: CASSSLYGATLSNYEQYF.

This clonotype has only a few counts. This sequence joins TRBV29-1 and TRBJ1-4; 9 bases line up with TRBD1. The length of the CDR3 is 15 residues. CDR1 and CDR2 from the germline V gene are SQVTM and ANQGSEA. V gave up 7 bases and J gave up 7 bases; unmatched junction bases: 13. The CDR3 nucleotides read TGCAGCGCCTACCTGATCACAGGGGGCGGTGAAAAACTGTTTTTT. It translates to CSAYLITGGGEKLFF.

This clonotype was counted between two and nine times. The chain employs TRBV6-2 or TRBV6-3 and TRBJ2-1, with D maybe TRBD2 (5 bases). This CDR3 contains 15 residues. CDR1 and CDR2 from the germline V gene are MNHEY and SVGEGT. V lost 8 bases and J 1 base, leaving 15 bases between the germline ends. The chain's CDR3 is CASFRNSGSYNEQFF. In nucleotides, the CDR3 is TGTGCCAGCTTTAGAAATTCGGGGTCCTACAATGAGCAGTTCTTC.

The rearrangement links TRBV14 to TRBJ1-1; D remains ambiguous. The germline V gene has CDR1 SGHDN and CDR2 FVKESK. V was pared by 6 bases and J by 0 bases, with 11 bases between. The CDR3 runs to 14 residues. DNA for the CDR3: TGTGCCAGCAGACCCCTGAGATTGAACACTGAAGCTTTCTTT. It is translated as CASRPLRLNTEAFF.

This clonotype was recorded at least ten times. CDR3 loop: CASSVDPVSYNEQFF. CDR3 in DNA: TGTGCCAGCAGCGTAGACCCGGTTTCCTACAATGAGCAGTTCTTC. This sequence joins TRBV9 and TRBJ2-1; no firm D call. Trimming removed 0 bases at V and 1 base at J, with 8 bases between. From germline, CDR1 is SGDLS and CDR2 YYNGEE. This CDR3 comprises 15 residues.

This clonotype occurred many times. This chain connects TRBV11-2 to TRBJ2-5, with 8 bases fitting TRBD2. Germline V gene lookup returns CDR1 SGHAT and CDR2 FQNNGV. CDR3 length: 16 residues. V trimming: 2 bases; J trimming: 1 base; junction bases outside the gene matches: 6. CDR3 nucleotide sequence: TGTGCCAGCAGCTTACCCCTGACTAGCGCCCAAGAGACCCAGTACTTC. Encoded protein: CASSLPLTSAQETQYF.

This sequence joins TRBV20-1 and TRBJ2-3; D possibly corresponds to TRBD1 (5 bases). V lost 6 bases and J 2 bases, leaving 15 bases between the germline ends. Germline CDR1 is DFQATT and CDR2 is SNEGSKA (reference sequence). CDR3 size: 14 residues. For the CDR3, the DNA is TGCAGTGCCCATGACAGTCCCACCACAGATACGCAGTATTTT. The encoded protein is CSAHDSPTTDTQYF.

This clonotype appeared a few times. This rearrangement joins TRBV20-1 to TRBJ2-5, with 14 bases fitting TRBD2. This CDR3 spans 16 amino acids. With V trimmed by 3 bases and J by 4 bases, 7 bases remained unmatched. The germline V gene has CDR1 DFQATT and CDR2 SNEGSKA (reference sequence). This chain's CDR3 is CSASPGTSGSIETQYF. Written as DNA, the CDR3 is TGCAGTGCTAGTCCTGGGACTAGCGGGAGTATAGAGACCCAGTACTTC.

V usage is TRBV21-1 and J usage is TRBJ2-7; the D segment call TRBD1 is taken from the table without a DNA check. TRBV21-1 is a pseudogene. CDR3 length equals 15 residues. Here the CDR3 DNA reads TGTGCCAGCAGCATCGAGGACCTGGGACTGGGCGAGCAGTACTTC. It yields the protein CASSIEDLGLGEQYF.

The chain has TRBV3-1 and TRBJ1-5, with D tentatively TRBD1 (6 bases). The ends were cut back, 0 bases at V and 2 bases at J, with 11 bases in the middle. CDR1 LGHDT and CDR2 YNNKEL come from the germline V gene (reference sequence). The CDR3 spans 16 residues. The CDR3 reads CASSQDGGKGNQPQHF. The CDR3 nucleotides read TGTGCCAGCAGCCAAGATGGGGGCAAGGGCAATCAGCCCCAGCATTTT. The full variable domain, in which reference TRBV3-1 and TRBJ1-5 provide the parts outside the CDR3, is DTAVSQTPKYLVTQMGNDKSIKCEQNLGHDTMYWYKQDSKKFLKIMFSYNNKELIINETVPNRFSPKSPDKAHLNLHINSLELGDSAVYFCASSQDGGKGNQPQHFGDGTRLSIL.

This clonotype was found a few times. The CDR3 DNA reads as TGTGCCAGCAGTGAATCAACCCGGCAGCACACTGAAGCTTTCTTT. The encoded protein is CASSESTRQHTEAFF. The chain employs TRBV25-1 and TRBJ1-1; D not certain. CDR1 is MGHDK, CDR2 SYGVNS, per germline. Trimming took 1 base from V and 3 from J, leaving 12 bases between them. This CDR3 spans 15 amino acids.

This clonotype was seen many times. CDR3 amino acids: CASSSVSSNTGELFF. DNA of the CDR3: TGTGCCAGCAGTTCGGTCTCCTCGAACACCGGGGAGCTGTTTTTT. The chain links TRBV27 to TRBJ2-2; D unclear. CDR1 and CDR2 (germline): MNHEY, SMNVEV (reference sequence). This CDR3 is 15 amino acids long. V lost 4 bases, J lost 0 bases, and 9 bases lay in between.